This T cell receptor beta chain was sequenced during a study of blood T cell repertoires in COVID-19. As for the study in general: Acute and convalescent COVID-19 specimens originated in the United States, Italy and Spain. Sources were T cells, B-cell-depleted T cells, or PBMCs; the material itself was cDNA or gDNA.

Original processing methods: For nucleated cells, counts were estimated from reference gene primer amplification. Sequenced by immunoSEQ multiplex PCR; TCRdb stores in-frame clones only, minus some. The V and J calls and clone size come from that table; D and trimming were worked out from the DNA. The repertoire holds over 150,000 clones, almost 85% seen once, with about 6.9% in the top ten. The CDR3 totals 18 residues. The sequencing input was peripheral blood. This TCR came from a human donor with acute or convalescent COVID-19. The donor label of this sample is uncertain. This sequence joins TRBV21-1 and TRBJ2-2; TRBD2 is taken as the D call from the table, unchecked against the DNA. TRBV21-1 counts as a pseudogene. The CDR3 DNA is TGTGCCAGCAGCGGGGTTGGTGAGCGGAAATTTAACACCGGGGAGCTGTTTTTT. Translating gives CASSGVGERKFNTGELFF.